These 18 T cell receptor beta chains were all obtained from the same sample, sequenced in a study of T-cell reconstitution after alpha-beta-depleted transplantation in children. Preparation of the TCRbeta library used unique molecular identifiers. In TCRdb, the PCR reads were re-called with MiXCR into one record per CDR3 protein. The repertoire consists of 300,000 to 400,000 distinct CDR3 sequences, with 13% occurring once and the leading ten covering roughly 4.5%. The material sequenced was PBMCs, taken from the stem cell graft. All receptors derive from a human donor who donated a stem cell graft to a child with Fanconi anemia.

This clonotype was detected only a few times. The rearrangement joins TRBV5-1 to TRBJ1-1, with D uncertain. Looked up from germline, CDR1 is SGHRS and CDR2 is YFSETQ. This CDR3 comprises 15 residues. V was pared by 0 bases and J by 4 bases, with 13 bases between. The CDR3 here is CASSLEVAGSTEAFF. The CDR3 DNA reads TGCGCCAGCAGCTTGGAAGTAGCCGGGAGCACTGAAGCTTTCTTT. Variable domain in full (rest from reference TRBV5-1 and TRBJ1-1): KAGVTQTPRYLIKTRGQQVTLSCSPISGHRSVSWYQQTPGQGLQFLFEYFSETQRNKGNFPGRFSGRQFSNSRSEMNVSTLELGDSALYLCASSLEVAGSTEAFFGQGTRLTVV.

This clonotype was recorded a few times. The chain couples TRBV29-1 to TRBJ1-2, with D possibly matching TRBD1 (5 bases). Trimming removed 4 bases at V and 5 bases at J, with 11 bases between. This CDR3 has 12 residues. Germline CDR1 and CDR2: SQVTM and ANQGSEA. CDR3 DNA: TGCAGCGTTGGGTCCGGACAATATGGCTACACCTTC. Translating gives CSVGSGQYGYTF.

This clonotype turned up a few times. This chain links TRBV20-1 with TRBJ2-5; D gene ambiguous. Trimming pared 7 bases from V and 4 bases from J, leaving 13 bases between. The CDR3 length is 12 residues. The germline CDR1 and CDR2 sequences are DFQATT and SNEGSKA (reference sequence). The CDR3 reads CSGGRVGETQYF. The DNA of the CDR3 is TGCAGTGGGGGAAGGGTTGGAGAGACCCAGTACTTC.

The chain is built from TRBV29-1 and TRBJ2-4; 8 nucleotides line up with TRBD1. CDR1 and CDR2 from the germline V gene are SQVTM and ANQGSEA. The CDR3 sequence is 12 residues long. V was pared by 7 bases and J by 5 bases, with 4 bases of the junction left unmatched. In DNA form, the CDR3 reads TGCAGCGCCGGACAGGGCCAAAACATTCAGTACTTC. Its translation: CSAGQGQNIQYF.

The CDR3 spells CASTNVGQDYGYTF. The CDR3 DNA reads TGTGCCAGCACCAACGTGGGGCAGGACTATGGCTACACCTTC. The chain couples TRBV27 to TRBJ1-2; D may be TRBD1 (5 bases). CDR1 and CDR2 (germline): MNHEY, SMNVEV (reference sequence). The V gene lost 7 bases and the J gene lost 3 bases, with 15 bases spanning the gap. The CDR3 spans 14 residues.

This clonotype appeared a few times. The chain couples TRBV5-1 to TRBJ1-1, with D uncertain. The CDR3 is made up of 15 amino acids. V was trimmed by 1 base and J by 6 bases, leaving 16 bases between them. From germline, CDR1 is SGHRS and CDR2 YFSETQ. CDR3 DNA sequence: TGCGCCAGCAGCTTGAGGACTGGACCCTTGCCTGAAGCTTTCTTT. Translated, it gives CASSLRTGPLPEAFF.

This clonotype was recorded at least ten times. The gene calls are TRBV4-1 and TRBJ1-4; D ambiguous. This CDR3 region has 15 residues. V lost 0 bases, J lost 4 bases, and 9 bases lay in between. The germline V gene encodes CDR1 MGHRA and CDR2 YSYEKL. The CDR3 loop reads CASSQDRGFNEKLFF. In nucleotides, the CDR3 is TGCGCCAGCAGCCAAGATCGGGGTTTTAATGAAAAACTGTTTTTT.

The chain links TRBV9 to TRBJ2-1; tentative D call: TRBD1 (7 bases). CDR1 and CDR2 (germline): SGDLS, YYNGEE. Trimming shortened V by 4 bases and J by 7 bases, and 18 bases separated the two germline ends. This CDR3 spans 15 amino acids. In nucleotides, the CDR3 is TGTGCCAGCAGCCTACCACAGGGGAGGAGTAATGAGCAGTTCTTC. Encoded protein: CASSLPQGRSNEQFF. Together with reference TRBV9 and TRBJ2-1, the CDR3 gives the full variable domain: DSGVTQTPKHLITATGQRVTLRCSPRSGDLSVYWYQQSLDQGLQFLIQYYNGEERAKGNILERFSAQQFPDLHSELNLSSLELGDSALYFCASSLPQGRSNEQFFGPGTRLTVL.

This clonotype occurred a few times. This chain joins TRBV5-1 and TRBJ1-1; 9 bases map to TRBD1. Germline V gene lookup returns CDR1 SGHRS and CDR2 YFSETQ. The CDR3 is 13 amino acids. V dropped 7 bases and J dropped 1; count of bases not matched to a gene: 2. CDR3 protein: CASGQGWNTEAFF. CDR3 coding DNA: TGCGCCAGCGGACAGGGGTGGAACACTGAAGCTTTCTTT.

This clonotype has more than one count but fewer than ten. The genes are TRBV11-2 and TRBJ2-3; TRBD2 matches 12 bases. With 5 bases clipped from V and 2 bases from J, the junction kept 11 bases outside the gene matches. CDR1 and CDR2 from the germline V gene are SGHAT and FQNNGV. The CDR3 consists of 18 residues. The CDR3 DNA reads as TGTGCCAGCAGCCGTTCCGGACTAGCGGGGACGTACACAGATACGCAGTATTTT. Protein sequence: CASSRSGLAGTYTDTQYF.

The chain couples TRBV11-2 to TRBJ2-5; tentative D call: TRBD2 (7 bases). Germline V lookup: CDR1 SGHAT, CDR2 FQNNGV. V was trimmed by 3 bases and J by 3 bases, leaving 14 bases between them. This CDR3 is 15 amino acids long. CDR3 in amino acids: CASSFRGLAEETQYF. The CDR3 coding sequence is TGTGCCAGCAGCTTCCGGGGGCTAGCGGAAGAGACCCAGTACTTC.

This clonotype was found a few times. The chain uses TRBV12-3 or TRBV12-4 and TRBJ1-2; the match to TRBD1 covers 7 bases. Trimming cost V 5 bases and J 2 bases; bases outside gene matches: 8. The CDR3 consists of 15 residues. The CDR3 region has the DNA TGTGCCAGCAGTACTGCGGGACAGAAGAACTATGGCTACACCTTC. Translating gives CASSTAGQKNYGYTF.

V is TRBV4-2 and J is TRBJ2-1; 9 bases map to TRBD2. Trimming removed 3 bases from V and 4 bases from J; junction bases left unmatched: 10. Germline CDR1 reads LGHNA; CDR2 reads YNFKEQ. The CDR3 length is 17 residues. This CDR3 is CASSHTAGGPSYNEQFF. The DNA for the CDR3 is TGTGCCAGCAGCCATACAGCGGGGGGACCTTCTTACAATGAGCAGTTCTTC.

This clonotype was picked up many times. The rearrangement links TRBV6-5 to TRBJ2-3; D is possibly TRBD1 (6 bases). Germline V gene sequence: CDR1 MNHEY, CDR2 SVGAGI. The CDR3 length is 14 residues. V was pared by 6 bases and J by 2 bases, with 12 bases between. The CDR3 bases are TGTGCCAGCAGGAGAGGACAGATCACAGATACGCAGTATTTT. It encodes CASRRGQITDTQYF.

This clonotype has a handful of counts. The gene calls are TRBV27 and TRBJ1-2; D unresolved. Germline V gives CDR1 MNHEY, CDR2 SMNVEV (reference sequence). The V and J ends lost 6 bases and 4 bases respectively, with 15 bases between them. The CDR3 totals 14 residues. CDR3: CASSLNSFGYGYTF. CDR3 DNA: TGTGCCAGCAGCCTAAACAGTTTTGGCTATGGCTACACCTTC.

The rearrangement links TRBV11-2 to TRBJ2-3; 7 nucleotides align to TRBD1. This CDR3 contains 14 residues. The germline V gene has CDR1 SGHAT and CDR2 FQNNGV. V lost 3 bases, J lost 6 bases, and 6 bases stayed unmatched. The CDR3 sequence is CASSFERGLDTQYF. The CDR3 DNA follows: TGTGCCAGCAGCTTCGAGAGGGGGCTGGATACGCAGTATTTT.

The chain uses TRBV24-1 and TRBJ1-5, with TRBD1 as a possible D gene (6 bases). This CDR3 contains 14 residues. The germline gives CDR1 KGHDR, CDR2 SFDVKD. Trimming took off 7 bases at V and 2 bases at J, with 11 bases between the two ends. Written as DNA, the CDR3 is TGTGCCACCAGGAAGGGGGTGCGCAATCAGCCCCAGCATTTT. It translates to CATRKGVRNQPQHF.

This clonotype has only one observation. The V call is TRBV6-2 or TRBV6-3, the J call TRBJ2-2, with D possibly called TRBD1 or TRBD2 (6 bases each). The V gene lost 0 bases and the J gene lost 5 bases, with 13 bases spanning the gap. CDR1 and CDR2 from the germline V gene are MNHEY and SVGEGT. The CDR3 runs to 16 residues. The CDR3 bases are TGTGCCAGCAGTTACTCTTGGGGGGCACCGACCGGGGAGCTGTTTTTT. It specifies CASSYSWGAPTGELFF.